This T cell receptor (beta chain) was sequenced in a study of T cell responses to AZD1222 COVID-19 vaccine. Study findings and constraints: Donors were largely white British and mainly female; clonal diversity was possibly underestimated. Among AZD1222 vaccinees, only six were seropositive at baseline. CD4 TCRs associated with vaccination spanned spike, dominating at 160-218 and 743-854.

Second-dose recipients at about 4 or about 12 weeks were treated as one pooled group. The CDR3 consists of 17 residues. Trimming left V 1 base short and J 6 bases short, with 19 bases between. Germline V CDR1 and CDR2: SEHNR, FQNEAQ (reference sequence). TCRdb's table, derived via immunoSEQ multiplex PCR, lists solely in-frame clones and lacks some. The data hold 90,000 to 120,000 clones, with around 92% observed a single time. A note on this clone: Its cognate antigen is unknown.

Here the sequenced sample was peripheral blood, taken 28 days after the second AZD1222 dose. The sequence was collected from an adult who received the AZD1222 COVID-19 vaccine. The chain is built from TRBV7-9 and TRBJ1-5; D might be TRBD1 (6 bases). The CDR3 DNA reads as TGTGCCAGCAGCTTAGGGTATGCGGAGGGGGAGGGTCAGCCCCAGCATTTT. Its protein is CASSLGYAEGEGQPQHF.